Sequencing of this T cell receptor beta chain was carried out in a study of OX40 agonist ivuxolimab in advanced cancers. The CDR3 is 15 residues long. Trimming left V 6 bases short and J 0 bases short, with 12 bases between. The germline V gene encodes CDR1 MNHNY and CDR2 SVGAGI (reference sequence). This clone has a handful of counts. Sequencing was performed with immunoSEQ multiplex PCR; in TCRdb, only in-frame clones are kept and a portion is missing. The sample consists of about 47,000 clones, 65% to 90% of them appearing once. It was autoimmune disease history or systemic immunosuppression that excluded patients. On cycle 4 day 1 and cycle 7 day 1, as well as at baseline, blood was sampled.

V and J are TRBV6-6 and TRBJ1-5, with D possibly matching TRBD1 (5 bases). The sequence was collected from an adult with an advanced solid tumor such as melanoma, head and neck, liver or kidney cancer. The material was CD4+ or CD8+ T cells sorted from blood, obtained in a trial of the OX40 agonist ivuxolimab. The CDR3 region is CASRETVYSNQPQHF. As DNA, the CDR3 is TGTGCCAGCAGAGAGACAGTGTATAGCAATCAGCCCCAGCATTTT.